The rows below give T cell receptor beta chains drawn from one sample of a study of T cell responses to AZD1222 COVID-19 vaccine. Generated by immunoSEQ multiplex PCR, the TCRdb table keeps only in-frame clones and is missing some. The sample records approximately 42,000 clones, 88% being singletons. The sequences come from peripheral blood, collected 28 days after the second AZD1222 dose. All receptors derive from an adult who received the AZD1222 COVID-19 vaccine. CDR3s include the opening cysteine and the closing phenylalanine or tryptophan. D genes are given only for firm matches. Some rows mark clone size as missing; the rest say once, few, many or name a class of expanded clone.

J	D	size	V	CDR3	DNA
TRBJ1-2	-	-	TRBV5-8	CASTRQPANYGYTF	TGTGCCAGCACCCGACAGCCCGCTAACTATGGCTACACCTTC
TRBJ1-4	TRBD1	-	TRBV9	CASSPGQGGEKLFF	TGTGCCAGCAGCCCGGGACAGGGAGGTGAAAAACTGTTTTTT
TRBJ1-2	-	-	TRBV12-3/TRBV12-4	CASSVRWYGYTF	TGTGCCAGCAGTGTCCGTTGGTATGGCTACACCTTC
TRBJ2-1	TRBD1	-	TRBV19	CASSPPDRDYNEQFF	TGTGCCAGTAGTCCACCGGACAGGGACTACAATGAGCAGTTCTTC
TRBJ1-5	TRBD1	-	TRBV18	CASSRGSTGQSNQPQHF	TGTGCCAGCTCACGCGGGAGCACGGGACAGAGCAATCAGCCCCAGCATTTT
TRBJ2-3	-	-	TRBV9	CASSVGSTDTQYF	TGTGCCAGCAGCGTAGGGTCCACAGATACGCAGTATTTT
TRBJ2-1	TRBD2	medium-sized	TRBV19	CASSLTSGSLNEQFF	TGTGCCAGTAGTCTGACTAGCGGGAGTCTCAATGAGCAGTTCTTC
TRBJ2-4	-	-	TRBV30	CAWSVSRDTVVIAKNIQYF	TGTGCCTGGAGTGTATCCCGGGACACCGTCGTGATAGCCAAAAACATTCAGTACTTC
TRBJ2-1	-	-	TRBV12-5	CASGLVLGTPSSYNEQFF	TGTGCTAGTGGTTTGGTACTAGGGACACCCAGCTCCTACAATGAGCAGTTCTTC
TRBJ2-1	-	-	TRBV7-9	CASSHGMGLNEQFF	TGTGCCAGCAGCCACGGTATGGGACTCAATGAGCAGTTCTTC
TRBJ2-7	TRBD2	-	TRBV7-2	CASSPRGGPLVYEQYF	TGTGCCAGCAGTCCCCGGGGGGGCCCGTTGGTGTACGAGCAGTACTTC
TRBJ2-1	TRBD1	-	TRBV5-1	CASSRQGEPSLEQFF	TGCGCCAGCAGCAGGCAGGGGGAGCCTAGTTTGGAGCAGTTCTTC
TRBJ1-4	-	-	TRBV28	CASSLIRGSGDEKLFF	TGTGCCAGCAGTTTAATACGGGGCTCCGGAGATGAAAAACTGTTTTTT
TRBJ1-2	-	-	TRBV21-1	CASSTRLRPGYTF	TGTGCCAGCAGCACCCGACTGCGTCCTGGCTACACCTTC
TRBJ1-3	-	-	TRBV5-1	CASSLLSLTHSGNTIYF	TGCGCCAGCAGCTTGCTGTCTCTAACTCACTCTGGAAACACCATATATTTT